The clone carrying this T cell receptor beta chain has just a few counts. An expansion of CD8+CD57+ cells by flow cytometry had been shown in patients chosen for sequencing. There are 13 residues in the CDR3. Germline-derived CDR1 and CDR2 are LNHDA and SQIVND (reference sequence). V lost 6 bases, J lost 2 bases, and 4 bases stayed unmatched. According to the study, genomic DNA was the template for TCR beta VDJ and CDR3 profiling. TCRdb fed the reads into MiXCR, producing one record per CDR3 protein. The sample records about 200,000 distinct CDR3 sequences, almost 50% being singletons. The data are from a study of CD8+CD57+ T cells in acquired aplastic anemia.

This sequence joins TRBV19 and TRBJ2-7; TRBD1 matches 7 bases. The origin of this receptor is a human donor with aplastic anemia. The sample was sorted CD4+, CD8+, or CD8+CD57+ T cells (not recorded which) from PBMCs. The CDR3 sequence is CASSEGAAYEQYF. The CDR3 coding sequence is TGTGCCAGTAGCGAGGGGGCTGCCTACGAGCAGTACTTC.